This T cell receptor beta chain is drawn from a study of CD8+ T cells in alopecia areata. Germline V gene lookup returns CDR1 SGHRS and CDR2 YFSETQ. The V and J ends lost 7 bases and 1 base, in that order; junction bases with no gene match: 2. This CDR3 comprises 14 residues. Treatment defined: oral pan-JAK inhibitor, 5-10 mg twice daily. Isolated RNA was reverse transcribed into cDNA used as the sequencing template. Libraries were prepared by immunoSEQ multiplex PCR; TCRdb keeps only in-frame clonotypes and omits some of them. The profile shows about 140,000 clones, about 85% of them singletons. This clone was recorded a few times.

This specimen consisted of CD8+ T cells sorted from blood, obtained at week 4, from a patient treated with tofacitinib. The source of this sequence is a human donor with alopecia areata. The chain joins TRBV5-1 to TRBJ2-2, with TRBD1 matching 9 bases. CDR3 sequence (DNA): TGCGCCAGCCGGGACAGGGAGAACACCGGGGAGCTGTTTTTT. Translation: CASRDRENTGELFF.